The rows below give T cell receptor beta chains drawn from one sample of a study of blood T cell repertoires in COVID-19. Only in-frame clones appear in the TCRdb table, and some are missing; sequencing was by immunoSEQ multiplex PCR. The data hold about 230,000 clones, with 83% observed a single time. Sequenced: peripheral blood. The receptor set was obtained from a woman between 70 and 85 years old with active or convalescent COVID-19. CDR3s include the opening cysteine and the closing phenylalanine or tryptophan. D genes are given only for firm matches. Not every row has a clone size; where given, it reads once, few, many or a size class.

v_gene	abundance	j_gene	d_gene	CDR3nt	CDR3aa
TRBV30	few	TRBJ2-7	TRBD2	TGTGCCTGGAGTGTAGGGGAGGGGCAGTACTTC	CAWSVGEGQYF
TRBV7-9	-	TRBJ1-3	-	TGTGCCAGCAGCTTAGAGGGGTCAGTCTCTGGAAACACCATATATTTT	CASSLEGSVSGNTIYF
TRBV27	-	TRBJ1-6	TRBD1	TGTGCCAGCACTTGGGACAGCTATAATTCACCCCTCCACTTT	CASTWDSYNSPLHF
TRBV7-9	-	TRBJ2-4	-	TGTGCCAGCAGCTGGTTAGCCCCGGATCTAGCCAAAAACATTCAGTACTTC	CASSWLAPDLAKNIQYF
TRBV28	-	TRBJ2-7	TRBD2	TGTGCCAGCAGTTTACTAGCGGGAGTGGGAGAGCAGTACTTC	CASSLLAGVGEQYF
TRBV5-4	-	TRBJ2-1	TRBD2	TGTGCCAGCAGCTCGGGACTAAAAAACAATGAGCAGTTCTTC	CASSSGLKNNEQFF
TRBV9	-	TRBJ2-2	-	TGTGCCAGCAGCGTAACTAGAAGAGGCGGGGAGCTGTTTTTT	CASSVTRRGGELFF
TRBV6-6	-	TRBJ1-6	TRBD1	TGTGCCAGCAGTCCCGGACAGGTTAACTCACCCCTCCACTTT	CASSPGQVNSPLHF
TRBV7-8	few	TRBJ1-4	-	TGTGCCAGCAGCGTATTACAGGGTGATAATGAAAAACTGTTTTTT	CASSVLQGDNEKLFF
TRBV19	-	TRBJ1-2	-	TGTGCCAGTAGTAACCACAGGGCGGGGGACGATGGCTACACCTTC	CASSNHRAGDDGYTF
TRBV29-1	-	TRBJ2-2	-	TGCAGCGTTGACAGGGGTTTTGGGAACACCGGGGAGCTGTTTTTT	CSVDRGFGNTGELFF
TRBV6-5	-	TRBJ1-2	-	TGTGCCAGCACTCGGGACACGCAAAACTATGGCTACACCTTC	CASTRDTQNYGYTF
TRBV30	once	TRBJ1-2	-	TGTGCCTCAGAATACAACTATGGCTACACCTTC	CASEYNYGYTF
TRBV7-6	once	TRBJ2-1	TRBD2	TGTGCCAGCAGCTTAGTGGTTGGCGGGAGGCTGAGCTCCTACAATGAGCAGTTCTTC	CASSLVVGGRLSSYNEQFF
TRBV2	-	TRBJ2-2	TRBD2	TGTGCCAGCAGTACCAACCCTTTGCTCAGCGGGGGGAACACCGGGGAGCTGTTTTTT	CASSTNPLLSGGNTGELFF
TRBV5-5	-	TRBJ2-7	TRBD2	TGTGCCAGCAGCCTCGGACTAGCGGGAGGCCACGAGCAGTACTTC	CASSLGLAGGHEQYF
TRBV28	-	TRBJ1-1	-	TGTGCCAGCATCCTCCAGCAGGGGTCAGTTCCGGCTTTCTTT	CASILQQGSVPAFF
TRBV6-5	-	TRBJ2-3	-	TGTGCCAGCAGCCCCGAGGGCAGCACAGATACGCAGTATTTT	CASSPEGSTDTQYF
TRBV12-5	once	TRBJ1-1	-	TGTGCTAGTGGTTTCCACAGAGCCGGATGGACTGAAGCTTTCTTT	CASGFHRAGWTEAFF
TRBV27	few	TRBJ2-7	TRBD1	TGTGCCAGCAGTTGGGACAGGACCTACGAGCAGTACTTC	CASSWDRTYEQYF